The 26 T cell receptor beta chains reported below all come from one sample, sequenced in a study of blood T cell repertoires in COVID-19 (dated by TCRdb to 2019 to 2021). To prepare the library, the immunoSEQ multiplex PCR assay was applied. TCRdb holds this immuneACCESS table with in-frame rearrangements only. Some clones are missing; in checked studies, unresolved V genes explain under half, and the rest has no known cause. The sample table lists 130,000 to 150,000 clones, about three quarters of them with a count of one. The biggest ten clones account for around 13% of the sample. The specimen was peripheral blood. All receptors derive from a man of 80 years or more with acute or convalescent COVID-19.

The chain's CDR3 is CASSLISLTSGGPSSYNEQFF. Written as DNA, the CDR3 is TGTGCCAGCAGCCTCATCTCCCTGACTAGCGGGGGGCCAAGCTCCTACAATGAGCAGTTCTTC. This sequence joins TRBV7-3 and TRBJ2-1; 13 positions match TRBD2. Germline values: CDR1 SGHTA, CDR2 FQGTGA. V shed 5 bases, J shed 0 bases, and the junction held 16 bases outside the gene matches. The CDR3 loop spans 21 amino acids.

The rearrangement joins TRBV28 to TRBJ2-3, with TRBD1 as a possible D gene (6 bases). The CDR3 extends over 15 amino acids. Trimming took 7 bases from V and 0 from J, leaving 14 bases between them. From germline, CDR1 is MDHEN and CDR2 SYDVKM. The CDR3 loop reads CASTNRDISTDTQYF. The CDR3 DNA reads as TGTGCCAGCACCAACCGGGACATCAGCACAGATACGCAGTATTTT.

This chain connects TRBV5-1 to TRBJ1-1; D gene ambiguous. The V gene's germline CDR1 is SGHRS and CDR2 YFSETQ. There are 12 residues in the CDR3. V was pared by 0 bases and J by 8 bases, with 8 bases between. The CDR3 DNA follows: TGCGCCAGCAGCTTGGGTGGTCAGGAAGCTTTCTTT. This codes for CASSLGGQEAFF. Together with reference TRBV5-1 and TRBJ1-1, the CDR3 gives the full variable domain: KAGVTQTPRYLIKTRGQQVTLSCSPISGHRSVSWYQQTPGQGLQFLFEYFSETQRNKGNFPGRFSGRQFSNSRSEMNVSTLELGDSALYLCASSLGGQEAFFGQGTRLTVV.

This chain links TRBV28 with TRBJ2-2; TRBD2 matches at 11 bases. The germline CDR1 and CDR2 sequences are MDHEN and SYDVKM. The CDR3 sequence is 16 residues long. The junction had 7 bases not matched to a gene; V was cut back by 6 bases and J by 4 bases. CDR3 DNA: TGTGCCAGCAGGTCAACTAGCGGGGGTGGCACCGGGGAGCTGTTTTTT. Its protein is CASRSTSGGGTGELFF.

CDR3: CASSRPGQITNTGELFF. The CDR3 nucleotides read TGTGCCAGCAGCCGACCCGGACAGATTACGAACACCGGGGAGCTGTTTTTT. The chain has TRBV7-9 and TRBJ2-2; D possibly corresponds to TRBD1 (6 bases). Germline V gene sequence: CDR1 SEHNR, CDR2 FQNEAQ (reference sequence). The CDR3 contains 17 residues. Trimming cost V 5 bases and J 0 bases, with 16 bases left between them.

CDR3 bases: TGTGCCAGCATCCGGGACAGGGTTATTGGGAATACGCAGTATTTT. It codes for CASIRDRVIGNTQYF. This chain joins TRBV7-2 and TRBJ2-3; 9 bases line up with TRBD1. From germline, CDR1 is SGHTA and CDR2 FQGNSA. The CDR3 is made up of 15 amino acids. J was trimmed by 7 bases and V by 7 bases; bases with no gene match: 12.

The rearrangement uses TRBV5-1 and TRBJ2-1; 7 bases align to TRBD2. CDR1 and CDR2 (germline): SGHRS, YFSETQ. The CDR3 consists of 16 residues. Trimming at V came to 4 bases and at J to 1 base, leaving 8 bases not matched to a gene. This CDR3 reads CASSPGGGASYNEQFF. The CDR3 DNA is TGCGCCAGCAGCCCGGGGGGAGGGGCATCCTACAATGAGCAGTTCTTC.

This chain uses TRBV19 with TRBJ1-1; D unclear. Germline CDR1 LNHDA, CDR2 SQIVND (reference sequence). Trimming cost V 3 bases and J 1 base, with 12 bases left between them. This CDR3 is 15 amino acids long. The CDR3 here is CASSIGLAGNTEAFF. For the CDR3, the DNA is TGTGCCAGTAGTATTGGTTTGGCAGGGAACACTGAAGCTTTCTTT.

V gene TRBV4-3 combines with J gene TRBJ2-3; D uncertain. Looked up from germline, CDR1 is LGHNA and CDR2 is YSLEER. V lost 0 bases and J lost 4, with 14 bases in between. The CDR3 loop spans 16 amino acids. CDR3 amino acids: CASSQDDRLTADTQYF. For the CDR3, the DNA is TGCGCCAGCAGCCAAGATGATCGTCTTACAGCAGATACGCAGTATTTT.

This chain uses TRBV11-3 with TRBJ1-1; D perhaps matches TRBD1 (5 bases). This CDR3 region has 13 residues. Trimming left V 3 bases short and J 5 bases short, with 10 bases between. Germline assignment: CDR1 SGHNT and CDR2 YENEEA. CDR3 bases: TGTGCCAGCAGCTTTTCACAGGAGACTGAAGCTTTCTTT. Translating it yields CASSFSQETEAFF. The full variable domain, completed using reference TRBV11-3 and TRBJ1-1, is EAGVVQSPRYKIIEKKQPVAFWCNPISGHNTLYWYLQNLGQGPELLIRYENEEAVDDSQLPKDRFSAERLKGVDSTLKIQPAELGDSAVYLCASSFSQETEAFFGQGTRLTVV.

The J gene is TRBJ2-7, the V gene TRBV28; the match to TRBD1 covers 7 bases. The CDR3 consists of 14 residues. The germline V gene has CDR1 MDHEN and CDR2 SYDVKM. With V trimmed by 8 bases and J by 1 base, 8 bases remained unmatched. In DNA form, the CDR3 reads TGTGCCAGCCGTGCACAGGGGCGATCCTACGAGCAGTACTTC. It codes for CASRAQGRSYEQYF.

The CDR3 nucleotides are TGTGCCAGCAGCGCCGACGGGACAGGGTCCTACGAGCAGTACTTC. As protein: CASSADGTGSYEQYF. The rearrangement links TRBV7-3 to TRBJ2-7; 9 nucleotides agree with TRBD1. The V and J ends lost 5 bases and 1 base, in that order; junction bases with no gene match: 6. From germline, CDR1 is SGHTA and CDR2 FQGTGA. The CDR3 runs 15 residues.

The rearrangement uses TRBV5-1 and TRBJ2-7; 9 nucleotides agree with TRBD1. The CDR3 runs to 15 residues. J lost 4 bases, V lost 4 bases, and 9 bases had no gene match. CDR1 and CDR2 (germline): SGHRS, YFSETQ. The CDR3 DNA sequence: TGCGCCAGCAGCACGGGACAGGGAGTCATATACGAGCAGTACTTC. Protein product: CASSTGQGVIYEQYF.

The chain employs TRBV3-1 (or the pseudogene TRBV3-2) and TRBJ2-5, with 16 bases matching TRBD2. The CDR3 totals 16 residues. Germline CDR1 reads LGHDT; CDR2 reads YNNKEL (reference sequence). J lost 5 bases, V lost 5 bases, and 5 bases had no gene match. The CDR3 sequence: CASSGTSGGEWETQYF. CDR3 bases: TGTGCCAGCAGCGGGACTAGCGGGGGGGAGTGGGAGACCCAGTACTTC.

V and J are TRBV10-1 and TRBJ2-2; D is undetermined. The germline V gene has CDR1 WNHNN and CDR2 SYGVQD (reference sequence). The CDR3 is 11 residues long. Trimming removed 8 bases from V and 6 bases from J, with 7 bases in between. The CDR3, as DNA: TGCGCCAGCCTTAGCTCCGGGGAGCTGTTTTTT. As protein: CASLSSGELFF.

The chain couples TRBV2 to TRBJ2-2; perhaps TRBD1 as D (8 bases). Deletions cut 2 bases from V and 6 bases from J, with 19 bases between. Germline V gene data show CDR1 as SNHLY and CDR2 as FYNNEI. The CDR3 covers 17 residues. CDR3 sequence reads: CASSESVLTGGAGELFF. The CDR3 DNA follows: TGTGCCAGCAGTGAAAGTGTACTCACAGGGGGGGCCGGGGAGCTGTTTTTT.

This chain links TRBV5-1 with TRBJ2-2; TRBD1 aligns across 8 bases. The CDR3 is 14 residues long. V was clipped by 0 bases and J by 5 bases; unmatched bases: 0. From germline, CDR1 is SGHRS and CDR2 YFSETQ. CDR3 sequence reads: CASSLGTGTGELFF. CDR3 nucleotide sequence: TGCGCCAGCAGCTTGGGGACAGGGACCGGGGAGCTGTTTTTT.

The J gene is TRBJ2-5, the V gene TRBV20-1; TRBD1 matches 7 bases. CDR1 is DFQATT and CDR2 is SNEGSKA in the germline V gene (reference sequence). This CDR3 has 11 residues. The CDR3 bases are TGCAGCGCCACAGGGGCTAGGACCCAGTACTTC. It yields the protein CSATGARTQYF.

J is TRBJ2-7 and V is TRBV5-8, with TRBD1 matching over 8 bases. This CDR3 has 16 residues. CDR1 is SGHTS and CDR2 is YDEGEE in the germline V gene. V gave up 3 bases and J gave up 0 bases; unmatched junction bases: 8. The CDR3 reads CASSWGQVLSSYEQYF. CDR3 coding DNA: TGTGCCAGCAGCTGGGGACAGGTACTGAGCTCCTACGAGCAGTACTTC.

The chain is built from TRBV2 and TRBJ2-7; D is perhaps TRBD2 (5 bases). The CDR3 spans 16 residues. Germline V gene data show CDR1 as SNHLY and CDR2 as FYNNEI. V was cut by 3 bases and J by 2 bases, with 17 bases left in between. The DNA of the CDR3 is TGTGCCAGCAGTGACACCGTACGGGTCGGGACCTACGAGCAGTACTTC. It yields the protein CASSDTVRVGTYEQYF.

This clone is a singleton in its sample. This chain joins TRBV9 and TRBJ2-2; D is possibly TRBD1 (5 bases). This CDR3 contains 17 residues. V was pared by 0 bases and J by 5 bases, with 17 bases between. The germline V gene encodes CDR1 SGDLS and CDR2 YYNGEE. Here the CDR3 reads CASSVDLLGLGTGELFF. CDR3 sequence (DNA): TGTGCCAGCAGCGTAGACCTTTTGGGGCTCGGTACCGGGGAGCTGTTTTTT. The variable domain in full, with the rest retrieved from reference TRBV9 and TRBJ2-2, is DSGVTQTPKHLITATGQRVTLRCSPRSGDLSVYWYQQSLDQGLQFLIQYYNGEERAKGNILERFSAQQFPDLHSELNLSSLELGDSALYFCASSVDLLGLGTGELFFGEGSRLTVL.

The V and J genes are TRBV29-1 and TRBJ1-2; possibly TRBD1 for D (5 bases). Germline V gives CDR1 SQVTM, CDR2 ANQGSEA. Trimming cost V 6 bases and J 1 base, with 18 bases left between them. The CDR3 is 15 residues long. CDR3 DNA sequence: TGCAGCGTCGCGGCGCGGACACTTCTTAACTATGGCTACACCTTC. Encoded protein: CSVAARTLLNYGYTF.

The chain uses TRBV7-8 and TRBJ1-2; D unclear. The V gene's germline CDR1 is SGHVS and CDR2 FQNEAQ. V was shortened by 1 base and J by 2 bases, with 8 bases between the two germline ends. The CDR3 contains 14 residues. CDR3 sequence reads: CASSLESKNYGYTF. In DNA, the CDR3 is TGTGCCAGCAGCTTAGAGAGTAAGAACTATGGCTACACCTTC.

CDR3 bases: TGCGCCAGCAGCACAGCCATCACAGATACGCAGTATTTT. Its translation is CASSTAITDTQYF. The rearrangement joins TRBV5-1 to TRBJ2-3; D is undetermined. Germline lookup yields CDR1 SGHRS and CDR2 YFSETQ. V dropped 4 bases and J dropped 2 bases, with 8 bases sitting between them. There are 13 residues in the CDR3.

A few counts support this clone. The chain links TRBV5-6 to TRBJ2-7; D might be TRBD2 (6 bases). The germline CDR1 and CDR2 sequences are SGHDT and YYEEEE. The CDR3 spans 14 residues. V lost 4 bases and J 0 bases, leaving 11 bases between the germline ends. The CDR3 loop reads CASSRRDSSYEQYF. The CDR3 coding sequence is TGTGCCAGCAGCCGTCGGGACTCCTCCTACGAGCAGTACTTC.

The gene calls are TRBV6-6 and TRBJ1-6, with no clear D. The CDR3 consists of 13 residues. The V and J ends lost 6 bases and 9 bases respectively, with 12 bases between them. The germline gives CDR1 MNHNY, CDR2 SVGAGI (reference sequence). CDR3: CASSTGSSSPLHF. CDR3 coding DNA: TGTGCCAGCAGCACCGGGTCGAGTTCACCCCTCCACTTT.